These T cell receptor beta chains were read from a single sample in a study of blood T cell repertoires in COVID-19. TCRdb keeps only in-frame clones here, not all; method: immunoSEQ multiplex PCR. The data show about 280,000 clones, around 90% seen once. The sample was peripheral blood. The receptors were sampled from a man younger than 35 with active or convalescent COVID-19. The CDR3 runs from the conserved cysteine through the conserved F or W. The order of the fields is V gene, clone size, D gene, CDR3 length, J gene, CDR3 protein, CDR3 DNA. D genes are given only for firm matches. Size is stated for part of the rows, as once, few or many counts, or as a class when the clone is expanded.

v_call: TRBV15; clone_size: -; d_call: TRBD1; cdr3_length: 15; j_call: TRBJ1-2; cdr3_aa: CATSRDLTGARGYTF; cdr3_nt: TGTGCCACCAGCAGAGATTTAACAGGGGCGCGCGGCTACACCTTC
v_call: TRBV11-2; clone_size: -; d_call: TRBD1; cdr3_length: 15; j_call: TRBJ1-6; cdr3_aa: CASSPIKGQISPLHF; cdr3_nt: TGTGCCAGCAGCCCGATTAAGGGACAGATATCACCCCTCCACTTT
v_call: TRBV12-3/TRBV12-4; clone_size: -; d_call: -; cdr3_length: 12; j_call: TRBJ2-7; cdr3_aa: CASSSPLEEQYF; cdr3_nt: TGTGCCAGCAGTTCCCCCCTCGAGGAGCAGTACTTC
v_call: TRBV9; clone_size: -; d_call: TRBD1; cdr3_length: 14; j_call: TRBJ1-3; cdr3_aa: CASSGTGLGNTIYF; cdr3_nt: TGTGCCAGCAGCGGGACAGGGTTGGGAAACACCATATATTTT
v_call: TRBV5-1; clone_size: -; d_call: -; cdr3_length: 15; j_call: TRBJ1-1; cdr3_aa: CASSLTTPGRTEAFF; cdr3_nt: TGCGCCAGCAGCTTGACAACCCCGGGTCGGACTGAAGCTTTCTTT
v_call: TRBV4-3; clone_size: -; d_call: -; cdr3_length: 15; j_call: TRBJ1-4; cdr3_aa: CASSQGTRQVAELFF; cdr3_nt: TGCGCCAGCAGCCAAGGAACCCGGCAAGTTGCGGAACTGTTTTTT
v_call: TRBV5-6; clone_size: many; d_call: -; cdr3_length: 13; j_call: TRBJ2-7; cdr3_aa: CASTEGSSYEQYF; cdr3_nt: TGTGCCAGCACCGAGGGAAGCTCCTACGAGCAGTACTTC
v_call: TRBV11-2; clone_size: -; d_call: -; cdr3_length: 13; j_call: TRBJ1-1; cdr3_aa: CASSERGSTEAFF; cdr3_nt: TGTGCCAGCAGCGAAAGGGGGTCCACTGAAGCTTTCTTT
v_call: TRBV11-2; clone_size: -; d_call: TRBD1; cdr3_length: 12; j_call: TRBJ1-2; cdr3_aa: CASSYRGIGYTF; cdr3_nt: TGTGCCAGCAGCTACAGGGGAATCGGCTACACCTTC
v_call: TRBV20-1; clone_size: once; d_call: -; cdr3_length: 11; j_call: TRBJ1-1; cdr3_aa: CSAGLGGKAFF; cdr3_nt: TGCAGTGCTGGACTCGGGGGTAAAGCTTTCTTT
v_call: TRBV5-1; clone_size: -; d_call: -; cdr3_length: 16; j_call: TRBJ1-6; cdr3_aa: CASSLAPGQQGSPLHF; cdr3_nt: TGCGCCAGCAGCTTGGCCCCGGGACAACAGGGTTCACCCCTCCACTTT
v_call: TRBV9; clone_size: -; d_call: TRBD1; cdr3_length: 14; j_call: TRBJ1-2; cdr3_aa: CASSLQGAGYGYTF; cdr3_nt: TGTGCCAGCAGCCTACAGGGGGCCGGCTATGGCTACACCTTC
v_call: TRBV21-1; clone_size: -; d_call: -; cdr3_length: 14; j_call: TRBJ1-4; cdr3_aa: CASSYRDRDEKLFF; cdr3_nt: TGTGCCAGCAGCTACCGGGACAGGGATGAAAAACTGTTTTTT
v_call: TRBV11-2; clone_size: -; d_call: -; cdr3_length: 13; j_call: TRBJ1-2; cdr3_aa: CASSFGQNYGYTF; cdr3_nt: TGTGCCAGCAGCTTTGGGCAGAACTATGGCTACACCTTC
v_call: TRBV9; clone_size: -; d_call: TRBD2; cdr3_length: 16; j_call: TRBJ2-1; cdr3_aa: CASSADSGGHFNEQFF; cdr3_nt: TGTGCCAGCAGCGCCGATAGCGGGGGCCACTTCAATGAGCAGTTCTTC
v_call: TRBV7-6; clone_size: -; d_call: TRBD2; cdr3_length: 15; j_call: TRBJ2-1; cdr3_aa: CASSLVSGGNNEQFF; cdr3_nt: TGTGCCAGCAGCTTAGTGAGCGGGGGGAACAATGAGCAGTTCTTC
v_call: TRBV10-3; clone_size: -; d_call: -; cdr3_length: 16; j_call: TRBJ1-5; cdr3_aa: CAISESDGGGNQPQHF; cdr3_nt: TGTGCCATCAGTGAGTCTGATGGCGGTGGCAATCAGCCCCAGCATTTT
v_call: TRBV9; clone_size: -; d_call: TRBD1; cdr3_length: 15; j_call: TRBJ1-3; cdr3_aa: CASSDRDRAGNTIYF; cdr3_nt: TGTGCCAGCAGCGACCGGGACAGGGCTGGAAACACCATATATTTT
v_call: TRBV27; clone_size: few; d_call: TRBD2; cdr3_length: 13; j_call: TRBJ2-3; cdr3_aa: CASLGLASDTQYF; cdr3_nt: TGTGCCAGCCTGGGACTAGCAAGTGATACGCAGTATTTT
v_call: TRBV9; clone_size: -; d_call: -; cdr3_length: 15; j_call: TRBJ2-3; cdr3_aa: CASSVDGKYTDTQYF; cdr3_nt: TGTGCCAGCAGCGTAGACGGGAAGTACACAGATACGCAGTATTTT
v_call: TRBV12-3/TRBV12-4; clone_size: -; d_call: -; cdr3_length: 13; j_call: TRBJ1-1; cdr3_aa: CASSFPPSTEAFF; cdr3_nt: TGTGCCAGCAGTTTCCCCCCATCCACTGAAGCTTTCTTT
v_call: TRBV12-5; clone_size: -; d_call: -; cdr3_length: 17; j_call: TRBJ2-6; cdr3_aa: CASGLVVGVSGANVLTF; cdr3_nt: TGTGCTAGTGGTTTGGTAGTCGGTGTCTCTGGGGCCAACGTCCTGACTTTC
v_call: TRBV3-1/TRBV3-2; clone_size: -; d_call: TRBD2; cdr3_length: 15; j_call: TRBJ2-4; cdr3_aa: CASSQASGGANIQYF; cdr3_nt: TGTGCCAGCAGCCAAGCTAGCGGGGGGGCGAACATTCAGTACTTC
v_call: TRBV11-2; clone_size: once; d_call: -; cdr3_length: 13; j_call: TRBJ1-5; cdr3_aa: CASSLDRVQPQHF; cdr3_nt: TGTGCCAGCAGCTTAGATCGTGTTCAGCCCCAGCATTTT
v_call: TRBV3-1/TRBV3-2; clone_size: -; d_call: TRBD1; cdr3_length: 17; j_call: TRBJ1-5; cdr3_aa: CASSPGQGWESNQPQHF; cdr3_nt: TGTGCCAGCAGTCCAGGACAGGGCTGGGAGAGCAATCAGCCCCAGCATTTT